What follows is one T cell receptor beta chain and its context. Antigen: not known. The sample comes from a study of cytomegalovirus exposure and HLA in healthy donors. Points from the study as a whole: Only CMV serostatus was available as immune exposure information. Reported performance of the classifier showed diagnosis of cytomegalovirus status with high specificity and sensitivity. Earlier analysis yielded a pattern in which most TCR beta V segments were productive about 90% or about 30% of the time.

Primers for the PCR totalled 60 Vbeta and 13 Jbeta. Repertoires were generated with immunoSEQ multiplex PCR, while TCRdb's copy carries only in-frame clones and drops some. This sample has more than 85,000 clones; approximately 71% occur once, and the top ten carry roughly 9.6%. CDR1 and CDR2 from the germline V gene are SGHRS and YFSETQ. The CDR3 totals 14 residues. The J segment lost 5 bases and the V segment lost 0 bases, leaving 4 bases of the junction unmatched. The sequence was collected from a male donor in good health and CMV-seropositive. The sequencing sample was made of PBMCs. The rearrangement joins TRBV5-1 to TRBJ1-1; TRBD1 matches 7 bases. CDR3 residues: CASSLEQGRTEAFF. DNA for the CDR3: TGCGCCAGCAGCTTGGAACAGGGGAGGACTGAAGCTTTCTTT.